The 11 T cell receptor beta chains reported below all come from one sample, sequenced in a study of blood T cell repertoires in COVID-19. TCRdb's copy holds only in-frame clones and misses some; the assay was immunoSEQ multiplex PCR. This table has roughly 250,000 clones, about 88% appearing once. The sample taken for sequencing was peripheral blood. Every receptor here comes from a woman between 35 and 50 years old who had recovered from COVID-19.

There are a few counts of this clone. The chain links TRBV29-1 to TRBJ1-2; D gene ambiguous. The CDR3 has 13 residues. Germline V gene sequence: CDR1 SQVTM, CDR2 ANQGSEA. V lost 2 bases and J 9 bases, leaving 16 bases between the germline ends. The CDR3 DNA reads TGCAGCGTTGAATCTCCCCCGGGGAGTAGCTACACCTTC. Translation gives CSVESPPGSSYTF.

J is TRBJ1-2 and V is TRBV27, with 9 bases matching TRBD1. Germline assignment: CDR1 MNHEY and CDR2 SMNVEV (reference sequence). CDR3 size: 16 residues. The V segment lost 1 base and the J segment 4 bases; nucleotides outside the gene matches: 7. The CDR3 is CASSLWGTGMSYGYTF. DNA for the CDR3: TGTGCCAGCAGTTTATGGGGGACAGGGATGTCCTATGGCTACACCTTC.

The rearrangement links TRBV7-3 to TRBJ1-1; D gene uncertain. The CDR3 is 13 residues long. V was cut by 3 bases and J by 3 bases, with 8 bases left in between. Germline V CDR1 and CDR2: SGHTA, FQGTGA. The CDR3 reads CASSFDRDTEAFF. CDR3 DNA: TGTGCCAGCAGCTTTGACCGGGACACTGAAGCTTTCTTT.

The rearrangement joins TRBV19 to TRBJ2-7; TRBD1 matches 11 bases. Trimming removed 3 bases from V and 3 bases from J; junction bases left unmatched: 4. The CDR3 is 15 residues long. Looked up from germline, CDR1 is LNHDA and CDR2 is SQIVND (reference sequence). The CDR3 sequence is CASSILGTGGYEQYF. In DNA, the CDR3 is TGTGCCAGTAGTATCCTCGGGACAGGGGGCTACGAGCAGTACTTC. Variable domain in full (rest from reference TRBV19 and TRBJ2-7): DGGITQSPKYLFRKEGQNVTLSCEQNLNHDAMYWYRQDPGQGLRLIYYSQIVNDFQKGDIAEGYSVSREKKESFPLTVTSAQKNPTAFYLCASSILGTGGYEQYFGPGTRLTVT.

This chain uses TRBV3-1 (or the pseudogene TRBV3-2) with TRBJ1-5; 8 bases fit TRBD1. V dropped 3 bases and J dropped 5; count of bases not matched to a gene: 12. Germline CDR1 reads LGHDT; CDR2 reads YNNKEL (reference sequence). CDR3 length: 17 amino acids. The CDR3 DNA reads TGTGCCAGCAGCCAGTACTTAGACAGGGGCTATCATCAGCCCCAGCATTTT. Its translation is CASSQYLDRGYHQPQHF.

This rearrangement joins TRBV7-9 to TRBJ1-2; D might be TRBD1 (5 bases). There are 14 residues in the CDR3. Germline V lookup: CDR1 SEHNR, CDR2 FQNEAQ (reference sequence). V was shortened by 5 bases and J by 2 bases, with 12 bases between the two germline ends. The CDR3 protein is CASSPPTENYGYTF. CDR3 coding DNA: TGTGCCAGCAGCCCCCCGACAGAGAACTATGGCTACACCTTC.

This clone was detected only once. The V and J genes are TRBV28 and TRBJ1-5; D uncertain. CDR3 length: 12 residues. The germline gives CDR1 MDHEN, CDR2 SYDVKM. V dropped 5 bases and J dropped 7 bases, with 9 bases sitting between them. The DNA of the CDR3 is TGTGCCAGCAGTGATGGCATACAGCCCCAGCATTTT. Amino acids: CASSDGIQPQHF.

The table lists this clone with a count of one. The rearrangement uses TRBV27 and TRBJ1-5; D call uncertain. The V and J ends lost 1 base and 7 bases respectively, with 20 bases between them. This CDR3 comprises 17 residues. The V gene's germline CDR1 is MNHEY and CDR2 SMNVEV (reference sequence). CDR3 in amino acids: CASSLLFRGSASQPQHF. The CDR3 DNA reads as TGTGCCAGCAGTTTATTGTTCCGGGGATCCGCGAGCCAGCCCCAGCATTTT.

The chain couples TRBV30 to TRBJ2-1, with 10 bases fitting TRBD1. The CDR3 sequence is 14 residues long. Looked up from germline, CDR1 is GTSNPN and CDR2 is SVGIG (reference sequence). The ends lost 3 bases at V and 4 bases at J; junction bases unmatched: 3. The CDR3 DNA is TGTGCCTGGAGCGGGGACAGGGGATACAATGAGCAGTTCTTC. This codes for CAWSGDRGYNEQFF.

This chain's CDR3 is CASSSGFGELFF. The CDR3 nucleotides read TGTGCCAGCAGTTCGGGGTTCGGGGAGCTGTTTTTT. The V call is TRBV27, the J call TRBJ2-2, with D tentatively TRBD2 (5 bases). V lost 4 bases and J lost 7, with 7 bases in between. Germline lookup yields CDR1 MNHEY and CDR2 SMNVEV (reference sequence). The CDR3 is made up of 12 amino acids.

The chain is built from TRBV28 and TRBJ1-6; no definite D call. Germline CDR1 reads MDHEN; CDR2 reads SYDVKM. Trimming pared 8 bases from V and 0 bases from J, leaving 5 bases between. This CDR3 has 13 amino acids. CDR3 sequence (DNA): TGTGCCAGCCTCAGCTCCTATAATTCACCCCTCCACTTT. The encoded protein is CASLSSYNSPLHF.